This T cell receptor (beta chain) was identified in a study of shared clonotypes between healthy human individuals. V was clipped by 1 base and J by 6 bases, with 10 bases between them. Germline V lookup: CDR1 SNHLY, CDR2 FYNNEI. This CDR3 has 13 residues. Assay: immunoSEQ multiplex PCR; the TCRdb copy retains only in-frame clones and omits some. This sample has approximately 2.1 million clones, with 90% to 95% found just once. The chain recombines TRBV2 with TRBJ2-7; D tentatively reads TRBD1 or TRBD2 (6 bases each). Sequenced material: naive CD4+ T cells from PBMCs. Subset indicated: CD45RA+ positively selected. The TCR comes from a man aged 18 to 30 in good health. Some clones in this sample may be carry-over from other donors' samples. CDR3 residues: CASSEVGGGEQYF. As DNA, the CDR3 is TGTGCCAGCAGTGAAGTTGGAGGGGGCGAGCAGTACTTC.